The source of this TCR beta chain is a study of T cell responses to AZD1222 COVID-19 vaccine. The table came from immunoSEQ multiplex PCR; TCRdb's copy has only in-frame clones and leaves some out. The sample lists about 93,000 clones; 85% to 90% were seen once. In regard to this clone: Its antigen is unknown.

Study-level results: Donors were chiefly white British, with a greater number of females, and clonal diversity was perhaps underestimated. At study baseline, merely more than 5 AZD1222 recipients were seropositive.

The CDR3 is 15 residues long. V lost 4 bases, J lost 3 bases, and 16 bases lay in between. The germline V gene encodes CDR1 SGHAT and CDR2 FQNNGV. The chain is built from TRBV11-2 and TRBJ2-7; D possibly corresponds to TRBD2 (6 bases). The material was peripheral blood, obtained 28 days after the second AZD1222 dose. This clonotype was obtained from an adult who received the AZD1222 COVID-19 vaccine. CDR3 amino acids: CASSSPGRGIYEQYF. The CDR3 coding sequence is TGTGCCAGCAGCTCCCCCGGTCGGGGGATCTACGAGCAGTACTTC.